This TCR beta chain appears in the sequencing data of a study of blood T cell repertoires in COVID-19. TCRdb's copy holds only in-frame clones and misses some; the assay was immunoSEQ multiplex PCR. The data hold about 270,000 clones, with 83% observed a single time. Trimming shortened V by 3 bases and J by 5 bases, and 12 bases separated the two germline ends. CDR3 length equals 14 residues. CDR1 and CDR2 from the germline V gene are KGHDR and SFDVKD. Only a few counts were recorded for this clone. Sample: peripheral blood. The chain employs TRBV24-1 and TRBJ1-2; tentatively, D is TRBD1 (5 bases). This receptor was obtained from a woman between 50 and 59 years old who had recovered from COVID-19. The CDR3 sequence: CATSDETATYGYTF. DNA of the CDR3: TGTGCCACCAGTGATGAGACAGCAACTTATGGCTACACCTTC.